This T cell receptor beta chain was recorded in a study of T cell responses to AZD1222 COVID-19 vaccine. General observations from the study: CD4 TCRs linked to vaccination spanned spike, dominating at 160-218 and 743-854. Mostly white British, mostly female donors; authors suggested clonal diversity may be underestimated.

Note on this clone: Its target is not known.

The CDR3 contains 14 residues. Assay used: immunoSEQ multiplex PCR; TCRdb lists only in-frame clones, some missing. The sample records around 95,000 clones, about 90% being singletons. V is TRBV1 and J is TRBJ1-5. TRBV1 is recorded as a pseudogene. The material was peripheral blood, obtained on day 0 of AZD1222 vaccination. The clonotype was recovered from an adult in good health. As DNA, the CDR3 is TGCACCAGCAGCCCGAATCGGGGGACTCAGCCCCAGCATTTT. Translation gives CTSSPNRGTQPQHF.